Each of the 30 T cell receptor beta chains below was sequenced from the same sample in a study of blood T cell repertoires in COVID-19. Here immunoSEQ multiplex PCR was the method, and the copy in TCRdb shows in-frame clones only, minus some. This sample has under 20,000 clones; roughly nine tenths occur once, and the top ten carry more than 10%. The specimen sequenced was peripheral blood. All receptors derive from a man in his sixties with active COVID-19.

This clone turned up a few times. The J gene is TRBJ2-5, the V gene TRBV6-2 or TRBV6-3; D unresolved. V lost 2 bases to trimming and J lost 6 bases, with 7 bases between them. In germline, CDR1 is MNHEY, CDR2 SVGEGT. The CDR3 runs 12 residues. The CDR3 DNA reads TGTGCCAGCAGTTACCTCCCCCAGACCCAGTACTTC. As protein: CASSYLPQTQYF.

The V gene is TRBV7-2, the J gene TRBJ2-7, with 9 bases that match TRBD2. The CDR3 is 14 amino acids. Looked up from germline, CDR1 is SGHTA and CDR2 is FQGNSA. V shed 3 bases and J 4 bases; nucleotides not matched to a gene: 4. DNA for the CDR3: TGTGCCAGCAGCTTGGGACTAGCAACGTACGAGCAGTACTTC. This sequence encodes CASSLGLATYEQYF.

The rearrangement links TRBV28 to TRBJ2-2; 8 bases match TRBD2. Germline V gene lookup returns CDR1 MDHEN and CDR2 SYDVKM. The CDR3 has 15 amino acids. The ends lost 6 bases at V and 3 bases at J; junction bases unmatched: 6. The CDR3 here is CASRPGGEDTGELFF. Here the CDR3 DNA reads TGTGCCAGCAGGCCGGGGGGGGAGGACACCGGGGAGCTGTTTTTT.

The V call is TRBV7-9, the J call TRBJ2-3; 8 bases map to TRBD1. Germline CDR1 SEHNR, CDR2 FQNEAQ (reference sequence). This CDR3 contains 14 residues. Germline trimming cut 4 bases from V and 1 base from J; bases unmatched to any gene: 1. As DNA, the CDR3 is TGTGCCAGCAGCTGGGGACAGGGCACAGATACGCAGTATTTT. Protein sequence: CASSWGQGTDTQYF.

This chain links TRBV5-5 with TRBJ1-4; 7 bases align to TRBD1. The junction had 4 bases not matched to a gene; V was cut back by 1 base and J by 4 bases. Germline CDR1 and CDR2: SGHKS and YYEKEE (reference sequence). The CDR3 has 15 amino acids. CDR3 bases: TGTGCCAGCAGCTTGAATTGGGACAGTAATGAAAAACTGTTTTTT. This encodes CASSLNWDSNEKLFF.

This chain joins TRBV27 and TRBJ1-2, with D uncertain. The CDR3 sequence is 14 residues long. Deletions cut 4 bases from V and 7 bases from J, with 16 bases between. The germline CDR1 and CDR2 sequences are MNHEY and SMNVEV (reference sequence). CDR3 nucleotide sequence: TGTGCCAGCAGTTCTTCTTACGGGTATGGTGGCTACACCTTC. Encoded protein: CASSSSYGYGGYTF.

The chain links TRBV20-1 to TRBJ2-5; 13 bases map to TRBD2. CDR3 size: 16 residues. V trimming: 3 bases; J trimming: 4 bases; junction bases outside the gene matches: 8. The V gene's germline CDR1 is DFQATT and CDR2 SNEGSKA (reference sequence). The CDR3 loop reads CSASSSWTSGGETQYF. The CDR3 bases are TGCAGTGCTAGTTCATCCTGGACTAGCGGGGGAGAGACCCAGTACTTC.

This chain joins TRBV28 and TRBJ1-5, with D perhaps matching TRBD1 (5 bases). CDR1 is MDHEN, CDR2 SYDVKM, per germline. V gave up 2 bases and J gave up 4 bases, with 12 bases separating them. The length of the CDR3 is 15 residues. CDR3 bases: TGTGCCAGCAGTTTACATGGGGCGCGGAATCAGCCCCAGCATTTT. This encodes CASSLHGARNQPQHF.

This chain uses TRBV3-1 (or the pseudogene TRBV3-2) with TRBJ2-7, with 9 positions matching TRBD1. Germline-derived CDR1 and CDR2 are LGHDT and YNNKEL (reference sequence). Trimming at V came to 4 bases and at J to 6 bases, leaving 10 bases not matched to a gene. The CDR3 totals 15 residues. Written as DNA, the CDR3 is TGTGCCAGCAGCCCGGGACAGGGAAGGGTAAGCGAGCAGTACTTC. Translating it yields CASSPGQGRVSEQYF.

This chain uses TRBV6-1 with TRBJ1-5, with no clear D. Trimming took off 1 base at V and 6 bases at J, with 16 bases between the two ends. Germline CDR1 is MNHNS and CDR2 is SASEGT. CDR3 size: 16 residues. Here the CDR3 DNA reads TGTGCCAGCAGTGAAGTGGGAGGGCCCATCGGTCAGCCCCAGCATTTT. Translation: CASSEVGGPIGQPQHF.

The J gene is TRBJ2-7, the V gene TRBV5-1, with TRBD2 matching 16 bases. CDR1 is SGHRS, CDR2 YFSETQ, per germline. CDR3 length: 18 amino acids. With 0 bases clipped from V and 0 bases from J, the junction kept 3 bases outside the gene matches. The CDR3 bases are TGCGCCAGCAGCTTGGCCGGGACTAGCGGGGGGGTCTCCTACGAGCAGTACTTC. Residues: CASSLAGTSGGVSYEQYF.

The chain is built from TRBV18 and TRBJ2-1; 7 nucleotides align to TRBD1. V shed 1 base, J shed 8 bases, and the junction held 2 bases outside the gene matches. The CDR3 loop spans 13 amino acids. From germline, CDR1 is KGHSH and CDR2 LQKENI. CDR3 coding DNA: TGTGCCAGCTCACCACAAGGGGGCGATGAGCAGTTCTTC. Its protein product is CASSPQGGDEQFF.

The V gene is TRBV5-1, the J gene TRBJ2-5; D not resolved. Per germline, CDR1 SGHRS and CDR2 YFSETQ. V shed 3 bases and J shed 0 bases, with 6 bases lying between them. The CDR3 is made up of 13 amino acids. The CDR3 region has the DNA TGCGCCAGCAGCTATACTTACCAAGAGACCCAGTACTTC. It translates to CASSYTYQETQYF. The variable domain in full, completed from reference TRBV5-1 and TRBJ2-5, reads KAGVTQTPRYLIKTRGQQVTLSCSPISGHRSVSWYQQTPGQGLQFLFEYFSETQRNKGNFPGRFSGRQFSNSRSEMNVSTLELGDSALYLCASSYTYQETQYFGPGTRLLVL.

J is TRBJ1-1 and V is TRBV6-1, with 9 bases matching TRBD1. Germline V gene sequence: CDR1 MNHNS, CDR2 SASEGT. This CDR3 contains 14 residues. The trim removed 1 base at V and 12 bases at J, leaving 9 bases unmatched. CDR3 sequence (DNA): TGTGCCAGCAGTGAAGGGAGGACAGGGGACGGAACTTTCTTT. Translated, it gives CASSEGRTGDGTFF.

The chain uses TRBV6-1 and TRBJ2-7, with D perhaps TRBD1 (7 bases). Trimming took off 0 bases at V and 9 bases at J, with 12 bases between the two ends. The CDR3 runs 13 residues. Germline CDR1 is MNHNS and CDR2 is SASEGT. DNA of the CDR3: TGTGCCAGCAGTGAAGCGAGGAGGGGGCGGCAGTACTTC. This sequence encodes CASSEARRGRQYF.

This clone was found once. This chain uses TRBV6-2 or TRBV6-3 with TRBJ2-3; 8 nucleotides align to TRBD2. Germline loops: CDR1 MNHEY, CDR2 SVGEGT. The CDR3 contains 15 residues. The V gene end was trimmed by 5 bases and the J gene end by 7 bases; junction bases not matched to a gene: 11. The CDR3 bases are TGTGCCAGCAGTCCCTCGGGGGGGGAATCGAATACGCAGTATTTT. Protein sequence: CASSPSGGESNTQYF.

The rearrangement joins TRBV6-2 or TRBV6-3 to TRBJ1-3; no reliable D call. This CDR3 contains 15 residues. V shed 5 bases and J shed 0 bases, with 11 bases lying between them. Germline V gene data show CDR1 as MNHEY and CDR2 as SVGEGT. In DNA form, the CDR3 reads TGTGCCAGCAGTAACCGACATTTCTCTGGAAACACCATATATTTT. Its protein product is CASSNRHFSGNTIYF.

The chain uses TRBV10-3 and TRBJ2-1; 9 bases map to TRBD2. Germline V CDR1 and CDR2: ENHRY, SYGVKD. After removal of 10 bases from V and 3 bases from J, the junction contained 10 bases not matched to a gene. The CDR3 consists of 15 residues. The CDR3 here is CATARTSEIYNEQFF. CDR3 in DNA: TGTGCCACGGCAAGGACTAGCGAAATCTACAATGAGCAGTTCTTC.

The V gene is TRBV6-5, the J gene TRBJ2-2; D possibly corresponds to TRBD2 (5 bases). The ends were cut back, 6 bases at V and 5 bases at J, with 10 bases in the middle. Germline assignment: CDR1 MNHEY and CDR2 SVGAGI. The CDR3 consists of 13 residues. CDR3 nucleotide sequence: TGTGCCAGCAGACATACTAGAACCGGGGAGCTGTTTTTT. The encoded protein is CASRHTRTGELFF.

This chain joins TRBV4-2 and TRBJ1-6, with 7 positions matching TRBD1. Losses at the gene ends were 0 bases for V and 0 bases for J; bases not matched to a gene: 5. Germline-derived CDR1 and CDR2 are LGHNA and YNFKEQ. This CDR3 spans 18 amino acids. CDR3 nucleotide sequence: TGTGCCAGCAGCCAAGACGTGGGGGACAGCTCCTATAATTCACCCCTCCACTTT. The encoded protein is CASSQDVGDSSYNSPLHF.

The V and J genes are TRBV9 and TRBJ1-1; TRBD1 might be the D (5 bases). The CDR3 totals 14 residues. The V gene lost 2 bases and the J gene lost 0 bases, with 8 bases spanning the gap. The germline V gene has CDR1 SGDLS and CDR2 YYNGEE. As DNA, the CDR3 is TGTGCCAGCAGCGTGGGGGGGATGAACACTGAAGCTTTCTTT. It codes for CASSVGGMNTEAFF. Looking up the rest from reference TRBV9 and TRBJ1-1 gives the full variable domain: DSGVTQTPKHLITATGQRVTLRCSPRSGDLSVYWYQQSLDQGLQFLIQYYNGEERAKGNILERFSAQQFPDLHSELNLSSLELGDSALYFCASSVGGMNTEAFFGQGTRLTVV.

The chain combines TRBV9 with TRBJ2-3; 8 bases are shared with TRBD2. Germline lookup yields CDR1 SGDLS and CDR2 YYNGEE. Trimming removed 4 bases from V and 4 bases from J; junction bases left unmatched: 8. The CDR3 extends over 15 amino acids. The CDR3 sequence: CASSPRLANADTQYF. The CDR3 DNA follows: TGTGCCAGCAGCCCCAGACTAGCGAACGCAGATACGCAGTATTTT.

The CDR3 loop is CASSYIGQGSTGELFF. CDR3 sequence (DNA): TGTGCCAGCAGCTATATTGGACAGGGGAGTACCGGGGAGCTGTTTTTT. The rearrangement joins TRBV5-6 to TRBJ2-2; 9 nucleotides agree with TRBD1. Looked up from germline, CDR1 is SGHDT and CDR2 is YYEEEE. Trimming at V came to 3 bases and at J to 5 bases, leaving 8 bases not matched to a gene. This CDR3 is built from 16 residues.

V gene TRBV18 combines with J gene TRBJ1-3; D not resolved. Trimming took 3 bases from V and 4 from J, leaving 13 bases between them. Per the germline V gene, CDR1 is KGHSH and CDR2 is LQKENI. This CDR3 has 15 amino acids. For the CDR3, the DNA is TGTGCCAGCTCACCTCTGGAGGAACTCGGAAACACCATATATTTT. Amino acids: CASSPLEELGNTIYF.

V usage is TRBV9 and J usage is TRBJ1-2; 7 bases are shared with TRBD1. The CDR3 totals 15 residues. CDR1 is SGDLS and CDR2 is YYNGEE in the germline V gene. V was pared by 0 bases and J by 6 bases, with 8 bases of the junction left unmatched. The CDR3 here is CASSVGEGRGDGYTF. The CDR3 DNA follows: TGTGCCAGCAGCGTAGGAGAGGGCAGGGGGGATGGCTACACCTTC.

The V and J genes are TRBV6-5 and TRBJ1-1, with 7 bases fitting TRBD1. The V gene's germline CDR1 is MNHEY and CDR2 SVGAGI. The CDR3 totals 15 residues. Unmatched junction bases numbered 12, after V lost 7 bases and J lost 4 bases. CDR3 bases: TGTGCCAGCATGAGGAAGGGGGCGGGGATCACTGAAGCTTTCTTT. Amino acid sequence: CASMRKGAGITEAFF.

The rearrangement joins TRBV7-2 to TRBJ2-2, with TRBD1 matching 7 bases. This CDR3 region has 15 residues. Germline CDR1 SGHTA, CDR2 FQGNSA. Trimming at V came to 7 bases and at J to 7 bases, leaving 12 bases not matched to a gene. CDR3 sequence: CASKGVQGEVGELFF. In DNA form, the CDR3 reads TGTGCCAGCAAGGGGGTGCAGGGGGAAGTCGGGGAGCTGTTTTTT.

This clone was picked up one time. The rearrangement uses TRBV7-9 and TRBJ2-1; D gene uncertain. The CDR3 runs 15 residues. Trimming stripped 6 bases from V and 0 bases from J, with 12 bases between. CDR1 and CDR2 (germline): SEHNR, FQNEAQ (reference sequence). The CDR3 loop reads CASSRIVSSYNEQFF. In DNA, the CDR3 is TGTGCCAGCAGTCGAATAGTGAGCTCCTACAATGAGCAGTTCTTC.

This clone was seen a handful of times. V usage is TRBV6-1 and J usage is TRBJ2-7; D might be TRBD2 (6 bases). V was trimmed by 1 base and J by 0 bases, leaving 10 bases between them. This CDR3 region has 15 residues. Germline V lookup: CDR1 MNHNS, CDR2 SASEGT. The CDR3 spells CASSEGGGYSYEQYF. In nucleotides, the CDR3 is TGTGCCAGCAGTGAAGGTGGGGGGTACTCCTACGAGCAGTACTTC.

This chain connects TRBV4-1 to TRBJ1-4; TRBD1 matches at 7 bases. Germline CDR1 is MGHRA and CDR2 is YSYEKL. V gave up 1 base and J gave up 3 bases; unmatched junction bases: 5. The CDR3 has 16 amino acids. The CDR3 coding sequence is TGCGCCAGCAGCCAAGTAAAGGGGGCGTCTAATGAAAAACTGTTTTTT. This translates into CASSQVKGASNEKLFF.